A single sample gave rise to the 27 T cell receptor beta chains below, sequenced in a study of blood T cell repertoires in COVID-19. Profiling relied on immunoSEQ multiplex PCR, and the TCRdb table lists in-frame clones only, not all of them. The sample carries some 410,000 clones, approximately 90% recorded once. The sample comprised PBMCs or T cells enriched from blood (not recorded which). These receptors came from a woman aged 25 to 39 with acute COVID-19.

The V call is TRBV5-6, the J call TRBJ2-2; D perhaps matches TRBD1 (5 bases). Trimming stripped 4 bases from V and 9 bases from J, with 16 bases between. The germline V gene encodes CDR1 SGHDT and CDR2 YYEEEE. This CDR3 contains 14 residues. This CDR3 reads CASSRRQWRRELFF. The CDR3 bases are TGTGCCAGCAGCCGACGACAGTGGCGGCGGGAGCTGTTTTTT.

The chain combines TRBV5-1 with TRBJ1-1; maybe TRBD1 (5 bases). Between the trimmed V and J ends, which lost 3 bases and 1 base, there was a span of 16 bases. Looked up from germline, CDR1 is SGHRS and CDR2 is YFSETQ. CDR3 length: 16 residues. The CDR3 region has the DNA TGCGCCAGCAGCTCAGACCAGGGAAGAGGGAACACTGAAGCTTTCTTT. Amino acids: CASSSDQGRGNTEAFF.

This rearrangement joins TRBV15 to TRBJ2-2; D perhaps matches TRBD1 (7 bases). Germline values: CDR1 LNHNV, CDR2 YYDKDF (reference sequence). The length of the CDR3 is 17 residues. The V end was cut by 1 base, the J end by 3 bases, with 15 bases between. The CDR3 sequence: CATSRAGGRGDTGELFF. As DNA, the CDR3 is TGTGCCACCAGCAGAGCTGGCGGCAGGGGGGACACCGGGGAGCTGTTTTTT.

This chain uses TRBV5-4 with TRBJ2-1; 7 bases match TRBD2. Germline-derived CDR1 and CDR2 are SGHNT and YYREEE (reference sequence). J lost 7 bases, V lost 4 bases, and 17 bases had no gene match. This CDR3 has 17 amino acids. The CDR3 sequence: CASSLRATVASGNEQFF. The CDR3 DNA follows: TGTGCCAGCAGCCTTAGAGCGACCGTTGCTAGCGGAAATGAGCAGTTCTTC.

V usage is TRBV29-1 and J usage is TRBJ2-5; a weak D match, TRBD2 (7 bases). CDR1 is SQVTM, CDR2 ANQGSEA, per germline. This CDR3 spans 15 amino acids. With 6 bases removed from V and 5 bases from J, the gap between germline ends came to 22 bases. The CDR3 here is CSVEGGLPYEETQYF. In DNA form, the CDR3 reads TGCAGCGTCGAGGGGGGACTACCCTACGAGGAGACCCAGTACTTC.

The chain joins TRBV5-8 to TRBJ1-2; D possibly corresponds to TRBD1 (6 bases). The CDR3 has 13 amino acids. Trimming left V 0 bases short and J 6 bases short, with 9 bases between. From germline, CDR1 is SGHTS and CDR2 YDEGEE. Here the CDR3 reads CASSLDREHGYTF. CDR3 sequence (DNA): TGTGCCAGCAGCTTGGACAGGGAACATGGCTACACCTTC.

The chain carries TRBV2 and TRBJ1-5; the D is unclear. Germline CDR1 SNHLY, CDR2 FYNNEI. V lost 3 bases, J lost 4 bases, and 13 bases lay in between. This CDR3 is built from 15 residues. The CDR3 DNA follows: TGTGCCAGCAGTGATCTTCGAGACTCGAATCAGCCCCAGCATTTT. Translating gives CASSDLRDSNQPQHF.

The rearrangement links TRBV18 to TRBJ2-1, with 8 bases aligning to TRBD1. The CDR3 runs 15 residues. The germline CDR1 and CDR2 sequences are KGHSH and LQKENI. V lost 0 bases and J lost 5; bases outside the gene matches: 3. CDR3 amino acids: CASSPPRDRHNEQFF. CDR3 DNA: TGTGCCAGCTCACCACCGAGGGACAGGCACAATGAGCAGTTCTTC.

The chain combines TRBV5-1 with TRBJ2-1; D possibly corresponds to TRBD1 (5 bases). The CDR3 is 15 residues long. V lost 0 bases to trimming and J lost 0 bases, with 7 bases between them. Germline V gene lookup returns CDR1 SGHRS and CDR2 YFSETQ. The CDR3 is CASSLGQSSYNEQFF. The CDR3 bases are TGCGCCAGCAGCTTGGGACAGAGCTCCTACAATGAGCAGTTCTTC.

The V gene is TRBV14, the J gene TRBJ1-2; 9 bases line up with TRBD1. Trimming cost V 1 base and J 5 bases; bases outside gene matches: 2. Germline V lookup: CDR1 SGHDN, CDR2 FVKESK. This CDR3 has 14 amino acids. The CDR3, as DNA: TGTGCCAGCAGCCAAGCTGGGACAGGGTATGGCTACACCTTC. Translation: CASSQAGTGYGYTF.

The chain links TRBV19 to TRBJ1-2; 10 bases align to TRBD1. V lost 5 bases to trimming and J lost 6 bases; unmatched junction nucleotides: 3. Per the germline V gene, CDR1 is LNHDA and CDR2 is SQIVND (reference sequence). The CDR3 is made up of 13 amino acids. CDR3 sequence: CASSLGQGDGYTF. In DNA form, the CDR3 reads TGTGCCAGTAGTTTAGGACAGGGGGATGGCTACACCTTC. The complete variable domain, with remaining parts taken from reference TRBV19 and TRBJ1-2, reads DGGITQSPKYLFRKEGQNVTLSCEQNLNHDAMYWYRQDPGQGLRLIYYSQIVNDFQKGDIAEGYSVSREKKESFPLTVTSAQKNPTAFYLCASSLGQGDGYTFGSGTRLTVV.

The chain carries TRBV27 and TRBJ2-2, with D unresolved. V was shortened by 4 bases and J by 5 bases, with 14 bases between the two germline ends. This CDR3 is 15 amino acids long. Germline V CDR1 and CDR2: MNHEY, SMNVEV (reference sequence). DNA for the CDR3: TGTGCCAGCAGTTCGATGACCGGGTGGACCGGGGAGCTGTTTTTT. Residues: CASSSMTGWTGELFF.

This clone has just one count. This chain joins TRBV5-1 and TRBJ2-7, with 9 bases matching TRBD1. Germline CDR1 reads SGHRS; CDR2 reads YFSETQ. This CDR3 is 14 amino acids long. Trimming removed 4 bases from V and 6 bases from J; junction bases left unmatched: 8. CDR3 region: CASSPGQGSGEQYF. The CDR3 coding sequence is TGCGCCAGCAGCCCAGGACAGGGGTCGGGCGAGCAGTACTTC.

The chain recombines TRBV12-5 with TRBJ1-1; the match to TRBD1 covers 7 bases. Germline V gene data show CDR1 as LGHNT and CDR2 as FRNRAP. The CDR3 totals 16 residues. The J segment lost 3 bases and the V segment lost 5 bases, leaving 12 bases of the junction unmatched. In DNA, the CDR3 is TGTGCTAGTGGTACCGTCAAGACAGGGTGGGACACTGAAGCTTTCTTT. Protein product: CASGTVKTGWDTEAFF.

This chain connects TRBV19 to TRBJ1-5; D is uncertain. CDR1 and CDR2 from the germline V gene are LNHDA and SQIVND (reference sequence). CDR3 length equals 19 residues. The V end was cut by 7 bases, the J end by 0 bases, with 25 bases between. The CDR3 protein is CASNPSIATAAYSNQPQHF. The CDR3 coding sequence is TGTGCCAGTAACCCCTCAATCGCAACAGCCGCGTATAGCAATCAGCCCCAGCATTTT.

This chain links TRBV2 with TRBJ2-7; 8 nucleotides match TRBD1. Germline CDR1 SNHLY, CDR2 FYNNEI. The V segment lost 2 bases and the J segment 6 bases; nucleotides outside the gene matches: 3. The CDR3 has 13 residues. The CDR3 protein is CASSETTGAEQYF. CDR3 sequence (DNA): TGTGCCAGCAGTGAAACGACAGGGGCCGAGCAGTACTTC.

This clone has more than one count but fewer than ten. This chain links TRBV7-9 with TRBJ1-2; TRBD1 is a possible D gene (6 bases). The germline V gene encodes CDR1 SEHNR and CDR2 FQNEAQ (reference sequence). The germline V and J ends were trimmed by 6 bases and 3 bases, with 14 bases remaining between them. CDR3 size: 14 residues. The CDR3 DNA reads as TGTGCCAGCAGTCGGGGGGCACCCTACTATGGCTACACCTTC. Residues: CASSRGAPYYGYTF.

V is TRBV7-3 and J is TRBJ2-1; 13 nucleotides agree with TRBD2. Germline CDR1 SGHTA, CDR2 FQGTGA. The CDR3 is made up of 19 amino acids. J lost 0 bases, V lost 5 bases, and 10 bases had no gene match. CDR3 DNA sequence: TGTGCCAGCAGCCCGGGGACTAGCGGGGCTTTAAGCTCCTACAATGAGCAGTTCTTC. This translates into CASSPGTSGALSSYNEQFF.

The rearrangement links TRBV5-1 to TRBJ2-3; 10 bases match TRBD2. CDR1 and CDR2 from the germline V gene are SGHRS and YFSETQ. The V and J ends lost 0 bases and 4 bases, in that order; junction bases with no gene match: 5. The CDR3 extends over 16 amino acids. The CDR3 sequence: CASSLAASGGPDTQYF. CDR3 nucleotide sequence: TGCGCCAGCAGCTTGGCCGCTAGCGGGGGTCCAGATACGCAGTATTTT.

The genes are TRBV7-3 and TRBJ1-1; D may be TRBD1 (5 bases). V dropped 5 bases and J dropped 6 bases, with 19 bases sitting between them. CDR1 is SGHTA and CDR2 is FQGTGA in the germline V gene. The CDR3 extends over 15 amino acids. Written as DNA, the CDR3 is TGTGCCAGCAGCCTCGCACCAGGGCCCCAGGCTGAAGCTTTCTTT. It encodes CASSLAPGPQAEAFF.

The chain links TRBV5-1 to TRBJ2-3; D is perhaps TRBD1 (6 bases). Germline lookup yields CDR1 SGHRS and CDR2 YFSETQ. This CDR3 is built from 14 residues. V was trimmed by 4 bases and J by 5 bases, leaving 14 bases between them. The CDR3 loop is CASSLNRVEDTQYF. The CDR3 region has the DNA TGCGCCAGCAGCCTCAACAGGGTTGAAGATACGCAGTATTTT.

The CDR3 spells CASGELAGLYNEQFF. CDR3 nucleotides: TGTGCTAGTGGTGAACTAGCGGGGCTTTACAATGAGCAGTTCTTC. The chain carries TRBV12-5 and TRBJ2-1, with TRBD2 identical over 10 bases. The germline V gene has CDR1 LGHNT and CDR2 FRNRAP. The CDR3 has 15 amino acids. J was trimmed by 4 bases and V by 5 bases; bases with no gene match: 5. Full variable domain (outside the CDR3, taken from reference TRBV12-5 and TRBJ2-1): DARVTQTPRHKVTEMGQEVTMRCQPILGHNTVFWYRQTMMQGLELLAYFRNRAPLDDSGMPKDRFSAEMPDATLATLKIQPSEPRDSAVYFCASGELAGLYNEQFFGPGTRLTVL.

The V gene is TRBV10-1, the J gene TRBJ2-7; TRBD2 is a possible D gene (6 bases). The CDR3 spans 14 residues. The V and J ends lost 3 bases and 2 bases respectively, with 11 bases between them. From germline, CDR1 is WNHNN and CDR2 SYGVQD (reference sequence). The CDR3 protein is CASSDIRGTYEQYF. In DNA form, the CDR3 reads TGCGCCAGCAGTGATATTCGGGGGACCTACGAGCAGTACTTC.

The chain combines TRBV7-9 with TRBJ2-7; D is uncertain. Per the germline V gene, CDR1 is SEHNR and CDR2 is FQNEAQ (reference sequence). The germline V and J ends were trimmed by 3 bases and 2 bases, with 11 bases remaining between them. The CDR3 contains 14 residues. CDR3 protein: CASSFSRSAYEQYF. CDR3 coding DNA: TGTGCCAGCAGCTTTTCCCGTAGTGCCTACGAGCAGTACTTC.

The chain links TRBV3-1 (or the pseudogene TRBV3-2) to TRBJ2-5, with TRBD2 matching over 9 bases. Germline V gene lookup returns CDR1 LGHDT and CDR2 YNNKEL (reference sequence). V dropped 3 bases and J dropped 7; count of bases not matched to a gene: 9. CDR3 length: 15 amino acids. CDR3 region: CASSQGLAGAATQYF. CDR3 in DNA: TGTGCCAGCAGCCAGGGTTTAGCGGGGGCGGCGACCCAGTACTTC.

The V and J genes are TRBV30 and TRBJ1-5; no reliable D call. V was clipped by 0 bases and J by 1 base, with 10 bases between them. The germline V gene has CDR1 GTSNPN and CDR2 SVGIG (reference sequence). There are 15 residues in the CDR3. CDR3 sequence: CAWSVRRGSNQPQHF. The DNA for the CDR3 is TGTGCCTGGAGTGTACGACGAGGGAGCAATCAGCCCCAGCATTTT.

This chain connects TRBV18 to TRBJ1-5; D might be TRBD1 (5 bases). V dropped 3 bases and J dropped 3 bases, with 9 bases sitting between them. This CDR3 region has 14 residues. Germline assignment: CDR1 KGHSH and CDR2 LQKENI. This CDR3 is CASSPGGTNQPQHF. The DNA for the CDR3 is TGTGCCAGCTCACCTGGGGGGACCAATCAGCCCCAGCATTTT.